This T cell receptor beta chain stems from a study of shared clonotypes between healthy human individuals. Libraries were prepared by immunoSEQ multiplex PCR; TCRdb keeps only in-frame clonotypes and omits some of them. The table has about 1.1 million clones, 70% to 85% seen once. This clone came up once. The same CDR3 can be traced to other DNA sequences in this sample. The V end was cut by 5 bases, the J end by 6 bases, with 8 bases between. The CDR3 is made up of 12 amino acids. Germline V gene lookup returns CDR1 MDHEN and CDR2 SYDVKM. The TCR comes from a man between 18 and 29 years old in good health. Some clones in this sample may be carry-over from other donors' samples. The chain joins TRBV28 to TRBJ2-1; D is unclear. Material for sequencing was memory CD4+ T cells from PBMCs. This sample's subset: CD45RA-negative fraction. CDR3 region: CASSGGRNEQFF. The DNA of the CDR3 is TGTGCCAGCAGTGGCGGCCGCAATGAGCAGTTCTTC.